This T cell receptor beta chain is from a study of control samples from healthy donors and cancer patients. CDR3 length equals 16 residues. With 4 bases clipped from V and 1 base from J, the junction kept 5 bases outside the gene matches. Per the germline V gene, CDR1 is SGHNT and CDR2 is YYREEE (reference sequence). Assay: immunoSEQ multiplex PCR; the TCRdb copy retains only in-frame clones and omits some. The sample shows about 150,000 clones, more than 85% of them seen only once. The sequenced sample consisted of blood. The rearrangement links TRBV5-4 to TRBJ1-5; 10 bases are a match to TRBD1. The sequence came from a man between 18 and 35 years old in good health. CDR3 nucleotides: TGTGCCAGCAGCACGACAGGGGGCGGCAGCAATCAGCCCCAGCATTTT. Translated, it gives CASSTTGGGSNQPQHF.